The 25 T cell receptor beta chains reported below all come from one sample, sequenced in a study of response to subunit inactivated influenza vaccine listed by TCRdb under 2018. This specimen's time point label, interpreted: 45 days after influenza vaccine administration. Library method: RT-PCR. Sequencing instrument: Illumina HiSeq 2500. TCRdb reprocessed the public reads (quality trimming at Q25 with fastp, clone calling with MiXCR) and kept in-frame beta chains. Each CDR3 protein appears once, grouped with its most common genes and DNA. Counted in this sample were roughly 460,000 distinct CDR3 sequences; over 9.5% of them appeared once. The ten largest clones represent 9.5% to 15% of the sample. Specimen: PBMCs from blood, collected about 40 days after vaccination. The source of these receptors is a man in his forties or fifties who received an inactivated influenza vaccine. Donor details come from another sample of the same person, matched by shared clones.

This clonotype has a handful of counts. This rearrangement joins TRBV7-2 to TRBJ1-5, with 8 nucleotides matching TRBD1. The germline V gene encodes CDR1 SGHTA and CDR2 FQGNSA. V lost 5 bases and J lost 7; bases outside the gene matches: 7. The length of the CDR3 is 14 residues. CDR3 DNA: TGTGCCAGCAGCATCGACAGGGGTGTGCAGCCCCAGCATTTT. Translation gives CASSIDRGVQPQHF.

The chain uses TRBV6-1 and TRBJ2-1, with TRBD2 matching over 11 bases. The trim removed 9 bases at V and 7 bases at J, leaving 5 bases unmatched. The CDR3 consists of 13 residues. Germline V lookup: CDR1 MNHNS, CDR2 SASEGT. The CDR3 nucleotides are TGTGCCAGTAGCGGGAGGGCCCGGAATGAGCAGTTCTTC. It is translated as CASSGRARNEQFF.

This clonotype has only a few counts. The V call is TRBV10-3, the J call TRBJ1-2; D unresolved. Germline V gives CDR1 ENHRY, CDR2 SYGVKD. The V and J ends lost 6 bases and 6 bases respectively, with 17 bases between them. The length of the CDR3 is 14 residues. This CDR3 is CAIRDIKGLDGYTF. The CDR3 nucleotides read TGTGCCATCAGAGATATCAAGGGTTTGGATGGCTACACCTTC.

As to this clonotype: Being one base from a much bigger clone, this may be a read error. The genes are TRBV25-1 and TRBJ2-1, with TRBD1 matching over 10 bases. Germline trimming cut 5 bases from V and 5 bases from J; bases unmatched to any gene: 9. The CDR3 length is 16 residues. From germline, CDR1 is MGHDK and CDR2 SYGVNS. The DNA for the CDR3 is TGTGCCAGCAGTAAATTGGGGGACAGGGGAAACAATGAGCAGTTCTTC. Residues: CASSKLGDRGNNEQFF.

The chain employs TRBV29-1 and TRBJ2-2; the match to TRBD1 covers 9 bases. The junction had 6 bases not matched to a gene; V was cut back by 6 bases and J by 1 base. The CDR3 spans 15 residues. Germline-derived CDR1 and CDR2 are SQVTM and ANQGSEA. CDR3 coding DNA: TGCAGCGTATACGGGACAGGGTTGAACACCGGGGAGCTGTTTTTT. Translating gives CSVYGTGLNTGELFF.

At least ten counts were recorded for this clonotype. In DNA, the CDR3 is TGCAGTGCTAAACCTACGGTTAACTATGGCTACACCTTC. Its protein is CSAKPTVNYGYTF. The chain employs TRBV20-1 and TRBJ1-2; D remains ambiguous. CDR3 length: 13 residues. From germline, CDR1 is DFQATT and CDR2 SNEGSKA (reference sequence). The V gene lost 4 bases and the J gene lost 1 base, with 10 bases spanning the gap.

The V call is TRBV7-9, the J call TRBJ2-5, with TRBD2 matching over 15 bases. The CDR3 is made up of 16 amino acids. Germline V lookup: CDR1 SEHNR, CDR2 FQNEAQ (reference sequence). With V trimmed by 5 bases and J by 3 bases, 4 bases remained unmatched. In DNA, the CDR3 is TGTGCCAGCAGCGAGGGACTAGCGGGAGGTAAAGAGACCCAGTACTTC. Residues: CASSEGLAGGKETQYF.

This clonotype was seen many times. This rearrangement joins TRBV12-3 or TRBV12-4 to TRBJ1-1, with no clear D. This CDR3 is 13 amino acids long. V lost 3 bases and J 1 base, leaving 6 bases between the germline ends. The CDR3 here is CASSFEENTEAFF. CDR3 nucleotides: TGTGCCAGCAGTTTTGAGGAGAACACTGAAGCTTTCTTT.

This clonotype occurred many times. The J gene is TRBJ2-5, the V gene TRBV29-1; 7 nucleotides agree with TRBD1. CDR1 is SQVTM, CDR2 ANQGSEA, per germline. This CDR3 is 13 amino acids long. V lost 4 bases to trimming and J lost 1 base; unmatched junction nucleotides: 3. CDR3 sequence reads: CSVAGGSQETQYF. CDR3 DNA sequence: TGCAGCGTTGCAGGGGGATCCCAAGAGACCCAGTACTTC.

This clonotype has ten or more counts. V gene TRBV5-1 combines with J gene TRBJ2-1, with D possibly TRBD1 on 6 matching bases. Trimming took off 0 bases at V and 8 bases at J, with 15 bases between the two ends. There are 15 residues in the CDR3. Germline lookup yields CDR1 SGHRS and CDR2 YFSETQ. CDR3 sequence (DNA): TGCGCCAGCAGCTTGGCAGGGGAGCTCGGCCATGAGCAGTTCTTC. It specifies CASSLAGELGHEQFF.

There are a few counts of this clonotype. J is TRBJ1-2 and V is TRBV6-5, with 8 bases matching TRBD1. The germline gives CDR1 MNHEY, CDR2 SVGAGI. The CDR3 length is 12 residues. V dropped 10 bases and J dropped 5; count of bases not matched to a gene: 6. This CDR3 reads CATLTGGYGYTF. CDR3 in DNA: TGTGCCACGCTAACAGGGGGTTATGGCTACACCTTC.

This clonotype was detected only a few times. This chain links TRBV5-1 with TRBJ2-3; tentatively, D is TRBD2 (7 bases). CDR3 size: 15 residues. V lost 0 bases to trimming and J lost 6 bases, with 14 bases between them. Germline CDR1 is SGHRS and CDR2 is YFSETQ. The CDR3 DNA reads as TGCGCCAGCAGCTTGGGCCAAAGGGGGGGCGATACGCAGTATTTT. Translating gives CASSLGQRGGDTQYF.

This clonotype appeared a few times. The J gene is TRBJ2-2, the V gene TRBV20-1; D call uncertain. Trimming left V 3 bases short and J 7 bases short, with 12 bases between. The CDR3 contains 13 residues. CDR1 and CDR2 (germline): DFQATT, SNEGSKA (reference sequence). As DNA, the CDR3 is TGCAGTGCTAGGGATCGGCTAGACGGGGAGCTGTTTTTT. Its protein is CSARDRLDGELFF.

This clonotype was seen only a few times. The CDR3 nucleotides are TGCGCCAGCAGCTTTACTGTGGGGAGGGGAAACACTGAAGCTTTCTTT. This encodes CASSFTVGRGNTEAFF. V is TRBV5-1 and J is TRBJ1-1; the D gene is possibly TRBD1 (5 bases). This CDR3 spans 16 amino acids. Trimming took off 2 bases at V and 2 bases at J, with 16 bases between the two ends. Per the germline V gene, CDR1 is SGHRS and CDR2 is YFSETQ.

This clonotype was counted only a few times. This chain joins TRBV18 and TRBJ2-3; 10 bases map to TRBD1. The CDR3 has 15 residues. CDR1 and CDR2 (germline): KGHSH, LQKENI. V dropped 3 bases and J dropped 3; count of bases not matched to a gene: 3. The CDR3 loop is CASSPRTGGTDTQYF. CDR3 bases: TGTGCCAGCTCACCCCGGACAGGGGGGACAGATACGCAGTATTTT.

The V call is TRBV29-1, the J call TRBJ2-7, with 8 nucleotides matching TRBD1. With V trimmed by 6 bases and J by 2 bases, 6 bases remained unmatched. Germline CDR1 and CDR2: SQVTM and ANQGSEA. CDR3 length: 13 residues. The CDR3: CSVSPGQAYEQYF. The CDR3 nucleotides are TGCAGCGTGTCGCCGGGACAGGCCTACGAGCAGTACTTC.

The V gene is TRBV7-9, the J gene TRBJ1-1, with D unclear. V lost 2 bases to trimming and J lost 11 bases, with 18 bases between them. CDR1 is SEHNR, CDR2 FQNEAQ, per germline (reference sequence). CDR3 length: 14 amino acids. This CDR3 is CASSLMVIATAAFF. The CDR3 DNA follows: TGTGCCAGCAGCTTAATGGTTATAGCAACGGCGGCTTTCTTT.

This sequence joins TRBV3-1 and TRBJ2-1; TRBD2 agrees at 10 bases. The CDR3 loop spans 16 amino acids. Unmatched junction bases numbered 8, after V lost 5 bases and J lost 4 bases. Per germline, CDR1 LGHDT and CDR2 YNNKEL (reference sequence). The CDR3 region is CASSFLTSGQYNEQFF. Here the CDR3 DNA reads TGTGCCAGCAGCTTCCTGACTAGCGGGCAATACAATGAGCAGTTCTTC.

This clonotype appeared many times. This chain joins TRBV15 and TRBJ2-1; TRBD2 matches 12 bases. Losses at the gene ends were 1 base for V and 3 bases for J; bases not matched to a gene: 4. The V gene's germline CDR1 is LNHNV and CDR2 YYDKDF (reference sequence). This CDR3 spans 17 amino acids. CDR3 nucleotides: TGTGCCACCAGCAGAGTAACTAGCGGGAGGCACTACAATGAGCAGTTCTTC. This encodes CATSRVTSGRHYNEQFF.

The chain uses TRBV4-3 and TRBJ2-6; TRBD2 is a possible D gene (6 bases). This CDR3 spans 20 amino acids. Trimming took 4 bases from V and 0 from J, leaving 22 bases between them. CDR1 is LGHNA, CDR2 YSLEER, per germline. In DNA form, the CDR3 reads TGCGCCAGCAGCCCAAGCCTCGGGGGAAGGTTTGACTCTGGGGCCAACGTCCTGACTTTC. Translated: CASSPSLGGRFDSGANVLTF.

Notes on this clonotype: One end of the junction varies from germline; a read error may be responsible. The genes are TRBV6-1 and TRBJ2-1, with 9 positions matching TRBD2. CDR1 is MNHNS, CDR2 SASEGT, per germline. CDR3 length: 13 amino acids. This chain's CDR3 is CASSRDRSGRKRF. DNA for the CDR3: TGTGCCAGCAGCCGGGACAGAAGCGGGAGGAAGCGCTTC.

This clonotype was seen only a few times. The rearrangement uses TRBV18 and TRBJ1-6; TRBD1 aligns across 7 bases. V gave up 1 base and J gave up 7 bases; unmatched junction bases: 4. Germline CDR1 is KGHSH and CDR2 is LQKENI. This CDR3 is 15 amino acids long. The CDR3 nucleotides read TGTGCCAGCTCACCACAAGGGACAGCAAATTCACCCCTCCACTTT. Amino acids: CASSPQGTANSPLHF.

V is TRBV20-1 and J is TRBJ2-3; D is undetermined. Germline values: CDR1 DFQATT, CDR2 SNEGSKA (reference sequence). The CDR3 sequence is 14 residues long. Trimming pared 3 bases from V and 0 bases from J, leaving 10 bases between. CDR3 amino acids: CSASPVSSTDTQYF. The CDR3, as DNA: TGCAGTGCTAGCCCCGTTTCTAGCACAGATACGCAGTATTTT.

The rearrangement joins TRBV18 to TRBJ2-7, with D possibly TRBD2 on 6 matching bases. Per germline, CDR1 KGHSH and CDR2 LQKENI. The CDR3 has 16 residues. Trimming shortened V by 4 bases and J by 4 bases, and 20 bases separated the two germline ends. CDR3 region: CASSRLVGVGGYEQYF. The CDR3 DNA follows: TGTGCCAGCTCACGACTCGTAGGAGTGGGGGGTTACGAGCAGTACTTC. Full variable domain (outside the CDR3, taken from reference TRBV18 and TRBJ2-7): NAGVMQNPRHLVRRRGQEARLRCSPMKGHSHVYWYRQLPEEGLKFMVYLQKENIIDESGMPKERFSAEFPKEGPSILRIQQVVRGDSAAYFCASSRLVGVGGYEQYFGPGTRLTVT.

V usage is TRBV2 and J usage is TRBJ2-4, with D possibly matching TRBD2 (7 bases). Germline V gene data show CDR1 as SNHLY and CDR2 as FYNNEI. The CDR3 loop spans 16 amino acids. The V end lost 0 bases, the J end lost 1 base, and 10 bases lay between the germline ends. CDR3 sequence reads: CASSEAGGGAKNIQYF. The CDR3 bases are TGTGCCAGCAGTGAAGCGGGAGGGGGGGCCAAAAACATTCAGTACTTC.